This is a list of T cell receptor beta chains from one sample in a study of cytomegalovirus exposure and HLA in healthy donors. Produced via immunoSEQ multiplex PCR; TCRdb's table is partial and in-frame only. The data hold more than 200,000 clones, with 82% observed a single time. Sequencing was done on a sample of PBMCs. The receptor source for this set is a man between 40 and 49 years old in good health and CMV-seropositive. Both conserved end residues are part of each CDR3. The D gene is left open where the match is weak. The size entry is marked missing in some rows and otherwise reads once, few, many or a size class.

V gene	D gene	clone size	J gene	CDR3 protein	CDR3 DNA
TRBV30	NA	NA	TRBJ2-1	CAWSVLGGTAEQFF	TGTGCCTGGAGTGTACTCGGCGGGACGGCTGAGCAGTTCTTC
TRBV19	TRBD1	many	TRBJ1-5	CASSIWTGDQPQHF	TGTGCCAGTAGTATATGGACAGGTGATCAGCCCCAGCATTTT
TRBV19	NA	NA	TRBJ1-2	CASSRTARGYTF	TGTGCCAGTAGTAGGACAGCTAGAGGCTACACCTTC
TRBV7-2	TRBD2	few	TRBJ2-1	CASSFTAGGRVNEQFF	TGTGCCAGCAGCTTCACAGCGGGAGGAAGAGTCAATGAGCAGTTCTTC
TRBV6-1	NA	once	TRBJ1-5	CASSEGAQYSNQPQHF	TGTGCCAGCAGTGAAGGGGCACAGTATAGCAATCAGCCCCAGCATTTT
TRBV11-2	TRBD2	once	TRBJ2-1	CASSNLAGGYNEQFF	TGTGCCAGCAGCAACCTAGCGGGAGGCTACAATGAGCAGTTCTTC
TRBV4-1	NA	NA	TRBJ1-4	CASSHLGRVGTGNEKLFF	TGCGCCAGCAGCCACCTGGGAAGGGTCGGCACAGGCAATGAAAAACTGTTTTTT
TRBV2	TRBD1	NA	TRBJ1-2	CASSNLPGTDRYGYTF	TGTGCCAGCAGCAATCTCCCCGGGACAGACCGCTATGGCTACACCTTC
TRBV6-5	NA	NA	TRBJ1-3	CASSFRGALSGNTIYF	TGTGCCAGCAGTTTCCGGGGGGCCCTCTCTGGAAACACCATATATTTT
TRBV19	TRBD1	NA	TRBJ1-5	CASSSQGAGQPQHF	TGTGCCAGTAGTAGCCAGGGGGCAGGGCAGCCCCAGCATTTT
TRBV5-4	TRBD1	NA	TRBJ2-1	CASSPVQGASNEQFF	TGTGCCAGCAGCCCCGTCCAGGGGGCGAGTAATGAGCAGTTCTTC
TRBV7-2	NA	NA	TRBJ2-5	CASSRDKQETQYF	TGTGCCAGCAGCCGCGACAAGCAAGAGACCCAGTACTTC
TRBV4-1	NA	NA	TRBJ1-5	CASSQEGGGNQPQHF	TGCGCCAGCAGCCAAGAAGGCGGGGGGAATCAGCCCCAGCATTTT
TRBV10-1	NA	NA	TRBJ2-7	CASSESRGVYEQYF	TGCGCCAGCAGTGAGTCTCGCGGGGTCTACGAGCAGTACTTC
TRBV19	TRBD2	NA	TRBJ2-3	CASSQGLAGRTDTQYF	TGTGCCAGTAGTCAGGGACTAGCGGGGCGCACAGATACGCAGTATTTT
TRBV19	TRBD2	once	TRBJ2-1	CASRPGLAYYNEQFF	TGTGCCAGTAGGCCGGGACTAGCATATTACAATGAGCAGTTCTTC
TRBV2	TRBD1	NA	TRBJ2-3	CASRETGIGGDTQYF	TGTGCCAGCAGGGAGACAGGGATCGGTGGAGATACGCAGTATTTT
TRBV7-9	TRBD2	NA	TRBJ2-1	CASSSGLAGDRNEQFF	TGTGCCAGCAGCTCGGGACTAGCGGGAGATAGGAATGAGCAGTTCTTC
TRBV6-1	TRBD2	NA	TRBJ2-2	CASSGGGTGELFF	TGTGCCAGCAGTGGGGGGGGCACCGGGGAGCTGTTTTTT
TRBV25-1	TRBD1	NA	TRBJ2-1	CASSLETGVRYNEQFF	TGTGCCAGCAGTCTAGAGACAGGGGTACGGTACAATGAGCAGTTCTTC
TRBV6-6	TRBD1	NA	TRBJ1-5	CASMGKGQGLIQPQHF	TGTGCCAGCATGGGAAAGGGACAGGGTTTAATTCAGCCCCAGCATTTT
TRBV9	TRBD2	NA	TRBJ2-2	CASSSQSGRNTGELFF	TGTGCCAGCAGCTCTCAGAGCGGGAGAAACACCGGGGAGCTGTTTTTT
TRBV7-9	TRBD2	NA	TRBJ2-7	CASSHKAGGPEQYF	TGTGCCAGCAGCCACAAAGCGGGAGGCCCCGAGCAGTACTTC
TRBV4-1	TRBD1	NA	TRBJ2-1	CASSQGRQGARNEQFF	TGCGCCAGCAGCCAAGGTCGACAGGGGGCCCGCAATGAGCAGTTCTTC
TRBV14	NA	NA	TRBJ1-5	CASSITGSKQPQHF	TGTGCCAGCAGCATTACAGGGTCGAAGCAGCCCCAGCATTTT
TRBV10-2	TRBD1	NA	TRBJ1-5	CASRPTGGENQPQHF	TGCGCCAGCAGGCCCACAGGGGGCGAAAATCAGCCCCAGCATTTT
TRBV7-7	TRBD1	NA	TRBJ2-2	CASSLRTGASPGELFF	TGTGCTAGCAGCTTAAGGACAGGGGCCAGTCCCGGGGAGCTGTTTTTT
TRBV19	NA	few	TRBJ2-6	CASSPLAEGHGANVLTF	TGTGCCAGTAGTCCACTAGCAGAAGGGCATGGGGCCAACGTCCTGACTTTC
TRBV19	NA	NA	TRBJ2-1	CASSFRQYNEQFF	TGTGCCAGTAGTTTCCGACAGTACAATGAGCAGTTCTTC
TRBV27	NA	NA	TRBJ1-1	CASSLREVGRAFF	TGTGCCAGCAGCCTCAGAGAGGTGGGTCGGGCTTTCTTT
TRBV6-5	TRBD2	NA	TRBJ2-1	CASSYNSGRAFNEQFF	TGTGCCAGCAGTTACAATAGCGGGAGGGCCTTCAATGAGCAGTTCTTC
TRBV6-5	TRBD1	once	TRBJ2-7	CASTKTETGSREQYF	TGTGCCAGCACAAAAACCGAGACAGGGAGTCGGGAGCAGTACTTC
TRBV19	NA	NA	TRBJ2-2	CASSLKRETGELFF	TGTGCCAGTAGTTTAAAACGGGAAACCGGGGAGCTGTTTTTT
TRBV27	NA	NA	TRBJ1-1	CASSLSLNTEAFF	TGTGCCAGCAGCCTAAGTTTAAACACTGAAGCTTTCTTT
TRBV18	TRBD1	few	TRBJ1-3	CASSPSLGTASGNTIYF	TGTGCCAGCTCACCGAGCTTAGGGACAGCCTCTGGAAACACCATATATTTT
TRBV6-6	NA	NA	TRBJ1-3	CASSYQTVRGNTIYF	TGTGCCAGCAGTTACCAGACAGTGAGGGGAAACACCATATATTTT
TRBV11-3	TRBD1	NA	TRBJ1-5	CASSLGTGGGEQPQHF	TGTGCCAGCAGCTTAGGGACAGGGGGTGGAGAACAGCCCCAGCATTTT
TRBV6-1	TRBD1	NA	TRBJ1-5	CASRGTENSNQPQHF	TGTGCCAGCAGAGGGACAGAAAATAGCAATCAGCCCCAGCATTTT
TRBV9	NA	NA	TRBJ2-5	CASSVAGNQETQYF	TGTGCCAGCAGCGTAGCGGGGAACCAAGAGACCCAGTACTTC
TRBV27	NA	NA	TRBJ2-1	CASSSPDLSSYNEQFF	TGTGCCAGCAGTTCCCCGGACTTGAGCTCCTACAATGAGCAGTTCTTC
TRBV9	NA	NA	TRBJ1-3	CASSVTGSHSGNTIYF	TGTGCCAGCAGCGTTACAGGGTCCCACTCTGGAAACACCATATATTTT
TRBV19	TRBD1	NA	TRBJ1-1	CASREAGGFWDTEAFF	TGTGCCAGTAGGGAGGCAGGGGGCTTTTGGGACACTGAAGCTTTCTTT